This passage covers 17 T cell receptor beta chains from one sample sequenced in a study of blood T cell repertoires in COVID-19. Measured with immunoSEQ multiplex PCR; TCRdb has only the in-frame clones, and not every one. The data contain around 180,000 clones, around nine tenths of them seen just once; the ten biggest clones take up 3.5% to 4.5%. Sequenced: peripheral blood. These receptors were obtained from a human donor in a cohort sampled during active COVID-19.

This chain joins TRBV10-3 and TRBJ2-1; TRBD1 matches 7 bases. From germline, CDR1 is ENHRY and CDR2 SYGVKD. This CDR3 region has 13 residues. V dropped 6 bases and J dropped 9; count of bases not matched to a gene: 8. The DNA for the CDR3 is TGTGCCATCAGAAACGACAGGGATACTGAGCAGTTCTTC. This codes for CAIRNDRDTEQFF.

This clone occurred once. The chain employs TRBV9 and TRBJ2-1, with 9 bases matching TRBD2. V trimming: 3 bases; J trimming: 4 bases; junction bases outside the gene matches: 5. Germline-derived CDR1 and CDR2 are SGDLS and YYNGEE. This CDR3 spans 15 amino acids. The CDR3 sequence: CASSAGTSPYNEQFF. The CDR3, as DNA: TGTGCCAGCAGCGCAGGGACTAGCCCATACAATGAGCAGTTCTTC.

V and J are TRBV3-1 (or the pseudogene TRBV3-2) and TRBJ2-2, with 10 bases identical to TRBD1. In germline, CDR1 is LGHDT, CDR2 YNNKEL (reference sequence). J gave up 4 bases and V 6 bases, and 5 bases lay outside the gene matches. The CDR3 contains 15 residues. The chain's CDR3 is CASSFRDRGTGELFF. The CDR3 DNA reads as TGTGCCAGCAGTTTCCGGGACAGGGGCACCGGGGAGCTGTTTTTT.

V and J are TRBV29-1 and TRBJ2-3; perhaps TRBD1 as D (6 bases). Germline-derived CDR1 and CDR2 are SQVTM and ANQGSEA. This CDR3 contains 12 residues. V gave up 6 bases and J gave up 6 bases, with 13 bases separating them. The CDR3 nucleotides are TGCAGCGTCTGCAGGGGATCCGATACGCAGTATTTT. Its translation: CSVCRGSDTQYF.

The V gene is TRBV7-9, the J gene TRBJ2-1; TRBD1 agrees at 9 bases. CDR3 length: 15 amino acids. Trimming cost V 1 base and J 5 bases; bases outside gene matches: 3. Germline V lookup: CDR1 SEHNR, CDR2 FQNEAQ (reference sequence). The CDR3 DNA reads TGTGCCAGCAGCTTAGAAGGGACAGGGAACAATGAGCAGTTCTTC. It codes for CASSLEGTGNNEQFF.

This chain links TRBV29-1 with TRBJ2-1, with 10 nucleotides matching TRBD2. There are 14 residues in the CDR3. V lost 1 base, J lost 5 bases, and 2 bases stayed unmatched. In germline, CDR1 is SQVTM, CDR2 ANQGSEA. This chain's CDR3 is CSVEGLAGDNEQFF. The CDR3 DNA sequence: TGCAGCGTTGAAGGGCTAGCGGGGGACAATGAGCAGTTCTTC.

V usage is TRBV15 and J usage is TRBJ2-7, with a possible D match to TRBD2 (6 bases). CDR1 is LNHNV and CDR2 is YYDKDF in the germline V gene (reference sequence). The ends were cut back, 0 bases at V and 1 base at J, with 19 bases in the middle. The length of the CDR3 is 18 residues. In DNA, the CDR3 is TGTGCCACCAGCAGAGATTTGGAGGGAAAGCATGGTTCCTACGAGCAGTACTTC. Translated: CATSRDLEGKHGSYEQYF.

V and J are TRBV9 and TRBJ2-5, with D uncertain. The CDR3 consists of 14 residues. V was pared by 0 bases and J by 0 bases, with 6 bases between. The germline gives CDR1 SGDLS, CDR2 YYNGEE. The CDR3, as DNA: TGTGCCAGCAGCGTAGACTCGTACCAAGAGACCCAGTACTTC. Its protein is CASSVDSYQETQYF.

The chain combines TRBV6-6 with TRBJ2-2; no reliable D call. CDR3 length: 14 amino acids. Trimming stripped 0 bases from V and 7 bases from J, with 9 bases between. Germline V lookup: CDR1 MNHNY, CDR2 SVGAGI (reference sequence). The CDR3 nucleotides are TGTGCCAGCAGTTACTCGGTGTCGGTCGGGGAGCTGTTTTTT. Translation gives CASSYSVSVGELFF.

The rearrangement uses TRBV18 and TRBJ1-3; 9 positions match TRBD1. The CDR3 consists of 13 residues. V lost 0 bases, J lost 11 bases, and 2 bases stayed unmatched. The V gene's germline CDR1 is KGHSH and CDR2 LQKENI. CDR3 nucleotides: TGTGCCAGCTCACCACCGGACAGGGGAGCCATATATTTT. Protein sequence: CASSPPDRGAIYF.

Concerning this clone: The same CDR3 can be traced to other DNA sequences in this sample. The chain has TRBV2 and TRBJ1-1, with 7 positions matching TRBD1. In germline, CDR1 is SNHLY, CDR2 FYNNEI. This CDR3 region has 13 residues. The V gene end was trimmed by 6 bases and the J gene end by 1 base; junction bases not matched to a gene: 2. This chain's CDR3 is CASSQGENTEAFF. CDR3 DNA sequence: TGTGCCAGCAGCCAGGGGGAGAACACTGAAGCTTTCTTT.

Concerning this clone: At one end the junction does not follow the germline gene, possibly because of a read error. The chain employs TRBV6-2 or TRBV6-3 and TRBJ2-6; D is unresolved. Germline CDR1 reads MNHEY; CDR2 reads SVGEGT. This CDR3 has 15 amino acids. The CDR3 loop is CASSPTQSWAYVLTF. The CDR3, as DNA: TGTGCCAGCAGTCCCACCCAATCGTGGGCCTACGTCCTGACTTTC.

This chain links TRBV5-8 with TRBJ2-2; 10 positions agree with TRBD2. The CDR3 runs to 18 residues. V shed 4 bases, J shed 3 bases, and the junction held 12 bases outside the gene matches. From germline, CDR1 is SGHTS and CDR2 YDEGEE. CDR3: CASSAGLARERYTGELFF. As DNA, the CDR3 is TGTGCCAGCAGCGCGGGACTAGCGCGGGAGAGATACACCGGGGAGCTGTTTTTT.

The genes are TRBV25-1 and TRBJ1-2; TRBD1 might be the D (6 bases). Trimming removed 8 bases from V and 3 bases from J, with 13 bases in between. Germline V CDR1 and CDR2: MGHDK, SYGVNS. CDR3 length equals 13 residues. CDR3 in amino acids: CASEGVLDYGYTF. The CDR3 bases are TGTGCCAGCGAGGGGGTTCTTGACTATGGCTACACCTTC.

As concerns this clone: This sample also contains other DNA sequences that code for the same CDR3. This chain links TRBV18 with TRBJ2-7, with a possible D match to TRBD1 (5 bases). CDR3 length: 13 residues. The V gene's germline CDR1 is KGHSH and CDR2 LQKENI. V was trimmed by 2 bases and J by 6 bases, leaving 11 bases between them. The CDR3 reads CASSPGQGFEQYF. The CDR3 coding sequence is TGTGCCAGCTCACCAGGGCAGGGCTTCGAGCAGTACTTC.

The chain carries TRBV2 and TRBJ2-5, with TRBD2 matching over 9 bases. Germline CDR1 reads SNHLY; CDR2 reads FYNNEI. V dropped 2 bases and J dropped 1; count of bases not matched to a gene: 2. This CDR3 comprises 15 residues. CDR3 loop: CASSETRGGQETQYF. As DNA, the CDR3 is TGTGCCAGCAGTGAAACGCGGGGGGGCCAAGAGACCCAGTACTTC.

The CDR3 here is CASSELGEQFF. CDR3 bases: TGCGCCAGCAGTGAACTCGGTGAGCAGTTCTTC. V and J are TRBV10-1 and TRBJ2-1; D not certain. V was clipped by 3 bases and J by 9 bases, with 6 bases between them. Germline assignment: CDR1 WNHNN and CDR2 SYGVQD (reference sequence). This CDR3 has 11 amino acids.